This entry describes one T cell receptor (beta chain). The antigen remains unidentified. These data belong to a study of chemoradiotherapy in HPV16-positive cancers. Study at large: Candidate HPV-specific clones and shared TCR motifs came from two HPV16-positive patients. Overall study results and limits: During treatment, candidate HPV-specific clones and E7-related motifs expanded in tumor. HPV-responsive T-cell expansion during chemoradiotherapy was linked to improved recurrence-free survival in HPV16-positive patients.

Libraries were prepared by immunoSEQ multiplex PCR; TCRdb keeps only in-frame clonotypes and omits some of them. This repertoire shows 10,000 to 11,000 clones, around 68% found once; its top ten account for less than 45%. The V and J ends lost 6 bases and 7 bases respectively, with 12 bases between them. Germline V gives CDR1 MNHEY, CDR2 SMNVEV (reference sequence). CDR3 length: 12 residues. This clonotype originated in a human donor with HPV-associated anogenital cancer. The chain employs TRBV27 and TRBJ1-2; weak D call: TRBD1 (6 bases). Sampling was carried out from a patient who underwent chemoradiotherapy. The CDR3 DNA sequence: TGTGCCAGCAGCCCAGGGGAGGGTGGCTACACCTTC. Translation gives CASSPGEGGYTF.